The entry below describes one TCR beta chain. This sample was included in a study of cytomegalovirus exposure and HLA in healthy donors. Libraries were prepared by immunoSEQ multiplex PCR; TCRdb keeps only in-frame clonotypes and omits some of them. The profile shows about 60,000 clones, approximately 95% of them singletons. The V gene lost 3 bases and the J gene lost 7 bases, with 10 bases spanning the gap. The germline gives CDR1 SEHNR, CDR2 FQNEAQ (reference sequence). The CDR3 spans 12 residues. Sample: PBMCs. The V gene is TRBV7-9, the J gene TRBJ2-7; D gene unclear. The sequence was collected from a woman in her late teens or twenties in good health and CMV-seropositive. CDR3 DNA sequence: TGTGCCAGCAGCTTGTTATCCCAGGAGCAGTACTTC. Translated, it gives CASSLLSQEQYF.